The 22 T cell receptor beta chains given below trace back to one sample, sequenced in a study of blood T cell repertoires in COVID-19. Sequencing used immunoSEQ multiplex PCR; TCRdb keeps in-frame clones, though not all of them. This repertoire shows approximately 240,000 clones, around 90% found once; its top ten account for roughly 6.3%. Input material: PBMCs or T cells enriched from blood (not recorded which). Receptor source: a woman between 25 and 40 years old with acute COVID-19.

The CDR3 coding sequence is TGTGCCAGCTCATCCCTCACTGAAGCTTTCTTT. It encodes CASSSLTEAFF. The chain joins TRBV18 to TRBJ1-1; D unclear. V lost 5 bases, J lost 4 bases, and 5 bases lay in between. The CDR3 extends over 11 amino acids. Germline lookup yields CDR1 KGHSH and CDR2 LQKENI.

This clone was recorded once. The chain has TRBV4-2 and TRBJ1-1; D is ambiguous. The ends were cut back, 0 bases at V and 1 base at J, with 9 bases in the middle. This CDR3 has 15 residues. CDR1 is LGHNA, CDR2 YNFKEQ, per germline. The CDR3 loop is CASSQDRTGNTEAFF. The CDR3 coding sequence is TGTGCCAGCAGCCAAGATCGTACCGGGAACACTGAAGCTTTCTTT.

This chain links TRBV7-9 with TRBJ2-1, with 12 bases lining up with TRBD2. CDR1 is SEHNR and CDR2 is FQNEAQ in the germline V gene (reference sequence). The CDR3 extends over 16 amino acids. J lost 3 bases, V lost 5 bases, and 5 bases had no gene match. The CDR3 bases are TGTGCCAGCAGCCCACTAGCGGGGGGTAACTACAATGAGCAGTTCTTC. The encoded protein is CASSPLAGGNYNEQFF.

This clone came up once. This rearrangement joins TRBV30 to TRBJ1-2, with a possible D match to TRBD1 (6 bases). Between the trimmed V and J ends, which lost 3 bases and 6 bases, there was a span of 11 bases. Germline V lookup: CDR1 GTSNPN, CDR2 SVGIG (reference sequence). The CDR3 totals 12 residues. The CDR3 nucleotides read TGTGCCTGGAGCCTCACAGGGAATGGCTACACCTTC. Amino acids: CAWSLTGNGYTF.

The genes are TRBV6-5 and TRBJ2-1; 9 positions match TRBD1. This CDR3 has 14 residues. CDR1 and CDR2 from the germline V gene are MNHEY and SVGAGI. V was clipped by 6 bases and J by 9 bases; unmatched bases: 9. The CDR3 reads CASRGTGSWFEQFF. The CDR3 region has the DNA TGTGCCAGCAGAGGGACAGGGTCTTGGTTTGAGCAGTTCTTC.

The chain has TRBV5-1 and TRBJ2-7; no clear D. The CDR3 runs 15 residues. V was clipped by 4 bases and J by 1 base, with 15 bases between them. Germline V gives CDR1 SGHRS, CDR2 YFSETQ. This CDR3 is CASSEVPGISYEQYF. The CDR3 DNA is TGCGCCAGCAGCGAAGTTCCAGGCATATCCTACGAGCAGTACTTC.

The chain recombines TRBV30 with TRBJ2-2, with 15 bases aligning to TRBD2. Germline V gene sequence: CDR1 GTSNPN, CDR2 SVGIG (reference sequence). The CDR3 extends over 19 amino acids. Trimming at V came to 3 bases and at J to 2 bases, leaving 10 bases not matched to a gene. The CDR3 is CAWRAAGLAGGVNTGELFF. In nucleotides, the CDR3 is TGTGCCTGGAGAGCCGCGGGACTAGCGGGGGGAGTAAACACCGGGGAGCTGTTTTTT.

The chain joins TRBV9 to TRBJ2-1; TRBD2 aligns across 11 bases. Looked up from germline, CDR1 is SGDLS and CDR2 is YYNGEE. The trim removed 2 bases at V and 8 bases at J, leaving 6 bases unmatched. The CDR3 extends over 15 amino acids. The CDR3 DNA is TGTGCCAGCAGCGTTAGCGGGGGGGCCATGGATGAGCAGTTCTTC. It translates to CASSVSGGAMDEQFF.

This clone was found a few times. The chain uses TRBV7-9 and TRBJ2-7, with TRBD2 matching over 8 bases. Germline V lookup: CDR1 SEHNR, CDR2 FQNEAQ (reference sequence). This CDR3 region has 15 residues. J lost 5 bases, V lost 5 bases, and 11 bases had no gene match. The CDR3 protein is CASSAHSGSTNEQYF. The CDR3, as DNA: TGTGCCAGCAGCGCCCACAGCGGGAGTACAAACGAGCAGTACTTC. Using reference TRBV7-9 and TRBJ2-7 for the parts outside the CDR3, the full variable domain is DTGVSQNPRHKITKRGQNVTFRCDPISEHNRLYWYRQTLGQGPEFLTYFQNEAQLEKSRLLSDRFSAERPKGSFSTLEIQRTEQGDSAMYLCASSAHSGSTNEQYFGPGTRLTVT.

The V and J genes are TRBV15 and TRBJ1-5; possibly TRBD1 for D (6 bases). Germline V gives CDR1 LNHNV, CDR2 YYDKDF (reference sequence). V lost 0 bases and J lost 4, with 10 bases in between. CDR3 length: 15 residues. The CDR3 coding sequence is TGTGCCACCAGCAGAGAGAGGGGGGGAAATCAGCCCCAGCATTTT. Its translation: CATSRERGGNQPQHF.

The chain employs TRBV27 and TRBJ2-3; 9 nucleotides agree with TRBD1. This CDR3 comprises 16 residues. Germline V gene sequence: CDR1 MNHEY, CDR2 SMNVEV (reference sequence). V was pared by 0 bases and J by 4 bases, with 5 bases of the junction left unmatched. CDR3 sequence reads: CASSLSGQGLPDTQYF. The CDR3 bases are TGTGCCAGCAGTTTATCGGGACAGGGACTCCCAGATACGCAGTATTTT.

This sequence joins TRBV19 and TRBJ2-1, with 7 nucleotides matching TRBD2. This CDR3 is built from 15 residues. The germline CDR1 and CDR2 sequences are LNHDA and SQIVND (reference sequence). J lost 4 bases, V lost 5 bases, and 8 bases had no gene match. CDR3 sequence: CASSSGGGTYNEQFF. DNA for the CDR3: TGTGCCAGTAGTTCGGGGGGAGGGACTTACAATGAGCAGTTCTTC.

The CDR3 nucleotides read TGCAGCGCTCAGGGTTCCCTTAACACTGAAGCTTTCTTT. It yields the protein CSAQGSLNTEAFF. This sequence joins TRBV29-1 and TRBJ1-1; D perhaps matches TRBD1 (5 bases). The CDR3 has 13 residues. Trimming stripped 7 bases from V and 2 bases from J, with 14 bases between. CDR1 is SQVTM and CDR2 is ANQGSEA in the germline V gene.

CDR3: CASSLDLGNSPLHF. The DNA for the CDR3 is TGTGCCAGCAGCTTGGATCTCGGGAATTCACCCCTCCACTTT. V is TRBV5-4 and J is TRBJ1-6; D not resolved. The V gene's germline CDR1 is SGHNT and CDR2 YYREEE (reference sequence). V dropped 0 bases and J dropped 7 bases, with 8 bases sitting between them. CDR3 length equals 14 residues. Complete variable domain (other parts from reference TRBV5-4 and TRBJ1-6): ETGVTQSPTHLIKTRGQQVTLRCSSQSGHNTVSWYQQALGQGPQFIFQYYREEENGRGNFPPRFSGLQFPNYSSELNVNALELDDSALYLCASSLDLGNSPLHFGNGTRLTVT.

The chain combines TRBV6-2 or TRBV6-3 with TRBJ2-7; TRBD1 matches 8 bases. The CDR3 covers 13 residues. The J segment lost 6 bases and the V segment lost 2 bases, leaving 3 bases of the junction unmatched. Germline V gives CDR1 MNHEY, CDR2 SVGEGT. The CDR3 loop reads CASSYTGGGEQYF. CDR3 in DNA: TGTGCCAGCAGTTACACAGGGGGAGGCGAGCAGTACTTC.

The chain has TRBV19 and TRBJ1-1; the match to TRBD1 covers 9 bases. Trimming at V came to 5 bases and at J to 9 bases, leaving 7 bases not matched to a gene. The CDR3 consists of 13 residues. Germline CDR1 LNHDA, CDR2 SQIVND (reference sequence). Here the CDR3 reads CASSPVHRGQAFF. CDR3 sequence (DNA): TGTGCCAGTAGTCCGGTACACAGGGGGCAAGCTTTCTTT. The variable domain in full, completed from reference TRBV19 and TRBJ1-1, reads DGGITQSPKYLFRKEGQNVTLSCEQNLNHDAMYWYRQDPGQGLRLIYYSQIVNDFQKGDIAEGYSVSREKKESFPLTVTSAQKNPTAFYLCASSPVHRGQAFFGQGTRLTVV.

The J gene is TRBJ1-3, the V gene TRBV27, with D possibly matching TRBD1 (5 bases). V was shortened by 0 bases and J by 8 bases, with 11 bases between the two germline ends. The CDR3 runs to 14 residues. Looked up from germline, CDR1 is MNHEY and CDR2 is SMNVEV (reference sequence). The CDR3 DNA is TGTGCCAGCAGTTTATCCTCGGGGGGAGACACCATATATTTT. Its protein product is CASSLSSGGDTIYF.

V gene TRBV6-5 combines with J gene TRBJ1-2, with D possibly being TRBD1 (6 bases). Germline V CDR1 and CDR2: MNHEY, SVGAGI. Deletions cut 6 bases from V and 6 bases from J, with 17 bases between. The CDR3 totals 14 residues. The CDR3 sequence: CASSGSRGQNGYTF. CDR3 coding DNA: TGTGCCAGCAGCGGCTCCAGGGGTCAAAATGGCTACACCTTC.

The V and J genes are TRBV15 and TRBJ2-7; 11 bases agree with TRBD2. V shed 0 bases, J shed 1 base, and the junction held 5 bases outside the gene matches. CDR1 LNHNV and CDR2 YYDKDF come from the germline V gene (reference sequence). This CDR3 region has 17 residues. The CDR3 is CATSRDRLAGGSYEQYF. The CDR3 DNA sequence: TGTGCCACCAGCAGAGATCGGCTAGCGGGAGGTTCCTACGAGCAGTACTTC.

The gene calls are TRBV5-8 and TRBJ1-2; D is perhaps TRBD1 (6 bases). The CDR3 covers 16 residues. In germline, CDR1 is SGHTS, CDR2 YDEGEE. The ends were cut back, 1 base at V and 6 bases at J, with 19 bases in the middle. CDR3 in amino acids: CASSLRGHTTWDGYTF. CDR3 bases: TGTGCCAGCAGCTTGAGGGGACACACGACCTGGGATGGCTACACCTTC. Using reference TRBV5-8 and TRBJ1-2 for the parts outside the CDR3, the full variable domain is EAGVTQSPTHLIKTRGQQATLRCSPISGHTSVYWYQQALGLGLQFLLWYDEGEERNRGNFPPRFSGRQFPNYSSELNVNALELEDSALYLCASSLRGHTTWDGYTFGSGTRLTVV.

The gene calls are TRBV7-3 and TRBJ2-3; 10 bases align to TRBD2. CDR3 length: 16 amino acids. Germline V gives CDR1 SGHTA, CDR2 FQGTGA. V was pared by 4 bases and J by 5 bases, with 9 bases of the junction left unmatched. This chain's CDR3 is CASSSNSGRAGDTQYF. DNA for the CDR3: TGTGCCAGCAGCTCGAACAGCGGGAGGGCCGGAGATACGCAGTATTTT.

The rearrangement uses TRBV7-6 and TRBJ2-7; 9 bases line up with TRBD1. The CDR3 spans 16 residues. The trim removed 5 bases at V and 4 bases at J, leaving 12 bases unmatched. Germline values: CDR1 SGHVS, CDR2 FNYEAQ. CDR3 nucleotide sequence: TGTGCCAGCAGCCCCGAACTGGGACAGGGACGGTACGAGCAGTACTTC. This gives the protein CASSPELGQGRYEQYF.